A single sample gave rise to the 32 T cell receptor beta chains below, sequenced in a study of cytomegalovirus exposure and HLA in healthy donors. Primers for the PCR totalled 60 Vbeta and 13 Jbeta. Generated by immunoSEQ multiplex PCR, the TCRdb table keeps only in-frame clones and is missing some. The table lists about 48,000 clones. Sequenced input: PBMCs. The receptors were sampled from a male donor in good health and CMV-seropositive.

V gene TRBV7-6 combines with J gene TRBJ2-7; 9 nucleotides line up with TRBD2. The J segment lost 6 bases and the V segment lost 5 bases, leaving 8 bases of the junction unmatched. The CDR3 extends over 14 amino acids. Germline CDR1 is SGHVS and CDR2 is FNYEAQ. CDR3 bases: TGTGCCAGCAGCCGAGCGGGGGGTCTTTGCGAGCAGTACTTC. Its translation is CASSRAGGLCEQYF.

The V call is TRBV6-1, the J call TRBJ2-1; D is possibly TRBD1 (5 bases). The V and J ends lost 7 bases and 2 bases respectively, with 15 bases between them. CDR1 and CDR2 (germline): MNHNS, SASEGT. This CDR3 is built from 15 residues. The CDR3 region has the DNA TGTGCCAGCATCAAAGCCCCCAGGGCCTACAATGAGCAGTTCTTC. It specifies CASIKAPRAYNEQFF.

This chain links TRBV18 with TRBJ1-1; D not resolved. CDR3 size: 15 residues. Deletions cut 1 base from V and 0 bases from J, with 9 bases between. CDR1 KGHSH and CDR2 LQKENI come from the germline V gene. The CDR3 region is CASSPRLELNTEAFF. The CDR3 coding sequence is TGTGCCAGCTCACCACGTCTCGAGTTGAACACTGAAGCTTTCTTT. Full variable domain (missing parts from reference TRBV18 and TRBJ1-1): NAGVMQNPRHLVRRRGQEARLRCSPMKGHSHVYWYRQLPEEGLKFMVYLQKENIIDESGMPKERFSAEFPKEGPSILRIQQVVRGDSAAYFCASSPRLELNTEAFFGQGTRLTVV.

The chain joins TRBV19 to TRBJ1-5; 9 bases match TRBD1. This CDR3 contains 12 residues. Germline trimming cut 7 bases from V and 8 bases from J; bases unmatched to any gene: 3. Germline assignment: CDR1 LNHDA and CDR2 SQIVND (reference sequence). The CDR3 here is CASTRQGEPQHF. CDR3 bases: TGTGCCAGTACCCGACAGGGGGAGCCCCAGCATTTT.

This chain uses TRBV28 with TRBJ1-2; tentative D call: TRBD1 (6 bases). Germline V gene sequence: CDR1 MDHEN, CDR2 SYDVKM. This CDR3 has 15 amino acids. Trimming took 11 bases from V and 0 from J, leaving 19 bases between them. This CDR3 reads CAHAAGVEANYGYTF. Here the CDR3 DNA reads TGTGCCCACGCCGCAGGGGTAGAGGCTAACTATGGCTACACCTTC.

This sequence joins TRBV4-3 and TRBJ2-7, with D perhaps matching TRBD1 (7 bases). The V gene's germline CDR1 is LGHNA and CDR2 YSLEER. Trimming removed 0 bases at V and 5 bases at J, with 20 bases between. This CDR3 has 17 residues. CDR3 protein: CASSQDLTPQGGHEQYF. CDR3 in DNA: TGCGCCAGCAGCCAAGATCTCACGCCTCAGGGGGGCCACGAGCAGTACTTC.

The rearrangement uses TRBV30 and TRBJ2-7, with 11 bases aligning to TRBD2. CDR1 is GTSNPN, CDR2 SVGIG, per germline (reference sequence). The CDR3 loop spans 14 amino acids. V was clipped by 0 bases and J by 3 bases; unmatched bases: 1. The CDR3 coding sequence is TGTGCCTGGAGTGTAGGGACTAGCGGCTACGAGCAGTACTTC. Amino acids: CAWSVGTSGYEQYF.

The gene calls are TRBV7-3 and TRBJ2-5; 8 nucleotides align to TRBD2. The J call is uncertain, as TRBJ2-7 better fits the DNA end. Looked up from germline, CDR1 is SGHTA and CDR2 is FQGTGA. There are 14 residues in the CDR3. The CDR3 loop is CASSSTGGAYEQYF. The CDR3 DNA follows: TGTGCCAGCAGCTCCACGGGGGGGGCCTACGAGCAGTACTTC.

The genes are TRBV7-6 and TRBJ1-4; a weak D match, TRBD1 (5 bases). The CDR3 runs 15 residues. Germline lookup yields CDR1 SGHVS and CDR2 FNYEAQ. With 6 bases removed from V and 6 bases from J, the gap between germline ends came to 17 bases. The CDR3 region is CASSSGWGEDEKLFF. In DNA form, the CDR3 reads TGTGCCAGCAGTTCCGGGTGGGGGGAAGATGAAAAACTGTTTTTT. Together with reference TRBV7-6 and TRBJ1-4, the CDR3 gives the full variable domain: GAGVSQSPRYKVTKRGQDVALRCDPISGHVSLYWYRQALGQGPEFLTYFNYEAQQDKSGLPNDRFSAERPEGSISTLTIQRTEQRDSAMYRCASSSGWGEDEKLFFGSGTQLSVL.

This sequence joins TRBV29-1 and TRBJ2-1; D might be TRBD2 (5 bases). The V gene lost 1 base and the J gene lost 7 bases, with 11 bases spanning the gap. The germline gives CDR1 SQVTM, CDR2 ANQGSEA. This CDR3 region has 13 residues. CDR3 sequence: CSVEVLVPNEQFF. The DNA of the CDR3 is TGCAGCGTTGAAGTACTAGTCCCGAATGAGCAGTTCTTC.

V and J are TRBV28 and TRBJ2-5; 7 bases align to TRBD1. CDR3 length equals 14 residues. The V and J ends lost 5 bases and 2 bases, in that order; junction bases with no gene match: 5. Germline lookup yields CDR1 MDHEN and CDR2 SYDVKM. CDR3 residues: CASSPPTGQETQYF. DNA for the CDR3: TGTGCCAGCAGTCCGCCGACAGGGCAAGAGACCCAGTACTTC.

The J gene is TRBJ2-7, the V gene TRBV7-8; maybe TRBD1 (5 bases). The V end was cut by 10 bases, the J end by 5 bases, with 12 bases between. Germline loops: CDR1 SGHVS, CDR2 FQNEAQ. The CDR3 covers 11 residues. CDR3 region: CATGFQDEQYF. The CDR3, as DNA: TGTGCCACAGGGTTTCAGGACGAGCAGTACTTC.

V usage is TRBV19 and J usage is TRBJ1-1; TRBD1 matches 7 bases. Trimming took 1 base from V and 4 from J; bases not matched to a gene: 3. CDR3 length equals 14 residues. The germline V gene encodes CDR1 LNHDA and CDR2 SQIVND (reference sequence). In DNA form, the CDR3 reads TGTGCCAGTAGTATAGCACAGGGGACCACTGAAGCTTTCTTT. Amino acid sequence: CASSIAQGTTEAFF.

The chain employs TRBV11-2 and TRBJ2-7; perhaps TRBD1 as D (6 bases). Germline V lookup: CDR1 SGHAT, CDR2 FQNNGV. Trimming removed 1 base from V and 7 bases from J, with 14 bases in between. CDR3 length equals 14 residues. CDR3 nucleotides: TGTGCCAGCAGCTTAGCCCAGGGGAGCAGGGAGCAGTACTTC. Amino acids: CASSLAQGSREQYF. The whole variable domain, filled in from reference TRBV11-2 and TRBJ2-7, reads EAGVAQSPRYKIIEKRQSVAFWCNPISGHATLYWYQQILGQGPKLLIQFQNNGVVDDSQLPKDRFSAERLKGVDSTLKIQPAKLEDSAVYLCASSLAQGSREQYFGPGTRLTVT.

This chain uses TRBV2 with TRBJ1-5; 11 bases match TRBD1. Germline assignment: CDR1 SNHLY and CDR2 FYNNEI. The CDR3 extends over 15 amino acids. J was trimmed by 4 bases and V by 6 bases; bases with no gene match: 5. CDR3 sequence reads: CASRAGTGGNQPQHF. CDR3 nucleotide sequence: TGTGCCAGCAGGGCCGGGACAGGGGGTAATCAGCCCCAGCATTTT.

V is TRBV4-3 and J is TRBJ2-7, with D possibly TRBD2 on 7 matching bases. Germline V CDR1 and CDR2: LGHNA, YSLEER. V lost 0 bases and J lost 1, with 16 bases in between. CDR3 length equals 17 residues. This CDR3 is CASSQELGGGLSYEQYF. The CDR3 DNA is TGCGCCAGCAGCCAAGAGTTAGGGGGGGGCCTGTCCTACGAGCAGTACTTC.

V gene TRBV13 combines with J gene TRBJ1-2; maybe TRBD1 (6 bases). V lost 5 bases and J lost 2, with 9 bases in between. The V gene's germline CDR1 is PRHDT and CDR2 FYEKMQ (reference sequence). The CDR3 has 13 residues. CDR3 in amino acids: CASSGGQNYGYTF. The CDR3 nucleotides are TGTGCCAGCAGCGGGGGACAAAACTATGGCTACACCTTC. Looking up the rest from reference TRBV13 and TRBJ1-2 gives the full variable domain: AAGVIQSPRHLIKEKRETATLKCYPIPRHDTVYWYQQGPGQDPQFLISFYEKMQSDKGSIPDRFSAQQFSDYHSELNMSSLELGDSALYFCASSGGQNYGYTFGSGTRLTVV.

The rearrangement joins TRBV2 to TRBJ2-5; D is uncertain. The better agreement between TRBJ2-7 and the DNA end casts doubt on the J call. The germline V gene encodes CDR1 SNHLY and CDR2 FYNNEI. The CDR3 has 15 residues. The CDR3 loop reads CASSDPASVPYEQYF. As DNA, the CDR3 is TGTGCCAGCAGTGACCCCGCCTCGGTACCTTACGAGCAGTACTTC.

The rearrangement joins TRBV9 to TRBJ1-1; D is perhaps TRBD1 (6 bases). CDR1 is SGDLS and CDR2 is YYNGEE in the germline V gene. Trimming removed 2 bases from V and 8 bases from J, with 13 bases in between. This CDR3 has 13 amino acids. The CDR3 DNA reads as TGTGCCAGCAGCGTCAGGACAGAAGAAGAAGCTTTCTTT. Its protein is CASSVRTEEEAFF.

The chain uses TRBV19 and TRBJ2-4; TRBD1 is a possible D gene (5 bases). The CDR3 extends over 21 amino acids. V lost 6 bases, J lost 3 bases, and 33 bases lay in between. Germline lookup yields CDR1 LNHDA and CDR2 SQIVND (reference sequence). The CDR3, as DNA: TGTGCCAGTAGCCCCTTAATTTATGTCAGGTGGACCCAGGGCGGCAAAAACATTCAGTACTTC. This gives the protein CASSPLIYVRWTQGGKNIQYF.

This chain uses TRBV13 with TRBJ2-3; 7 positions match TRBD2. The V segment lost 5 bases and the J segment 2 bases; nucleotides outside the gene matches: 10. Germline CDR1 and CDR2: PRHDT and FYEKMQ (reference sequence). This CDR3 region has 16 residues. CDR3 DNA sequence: TGTGCCAGCAGCCTCATTAGCGGGCCCTACACAGATACGCAGTATTTT. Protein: CASSLISGPYTDTQYF.

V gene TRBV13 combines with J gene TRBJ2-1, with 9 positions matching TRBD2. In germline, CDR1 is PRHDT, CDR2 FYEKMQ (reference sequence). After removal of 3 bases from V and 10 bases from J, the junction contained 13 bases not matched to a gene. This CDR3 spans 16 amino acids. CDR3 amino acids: CASSLALAGPTGEQFF. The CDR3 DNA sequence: TGTGCCAGCAGCTTGGCCCTAGCGGGGCCGACGGGGGAGCAGTTCTTC.

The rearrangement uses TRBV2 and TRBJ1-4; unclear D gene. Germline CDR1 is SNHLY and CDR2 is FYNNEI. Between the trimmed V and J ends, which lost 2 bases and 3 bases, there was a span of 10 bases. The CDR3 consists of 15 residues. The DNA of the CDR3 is TGTGCCAGCAGTGAATTATCCGGGGCTAATGAAAAACTGTTTTTT. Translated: CASSELSGANEKLFF.

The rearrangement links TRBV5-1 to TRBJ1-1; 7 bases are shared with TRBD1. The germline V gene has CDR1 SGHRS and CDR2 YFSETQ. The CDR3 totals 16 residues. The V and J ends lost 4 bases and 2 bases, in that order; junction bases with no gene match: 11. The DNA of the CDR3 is TGCGCCAGCAGCCCCCTTAGACAGGGTGGAAACACTGAAGCTTTCTTT. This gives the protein CASSPLRQGGNTEAFF.

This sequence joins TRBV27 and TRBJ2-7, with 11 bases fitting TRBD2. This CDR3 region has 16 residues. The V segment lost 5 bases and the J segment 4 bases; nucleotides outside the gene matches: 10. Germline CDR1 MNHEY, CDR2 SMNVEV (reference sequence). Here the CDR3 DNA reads TGTGCCAGCAGTACCCCCCTAGCGGGGGGATCTTACGAGCAGTACTTC. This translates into CASSTPLAGGSYEQYF.

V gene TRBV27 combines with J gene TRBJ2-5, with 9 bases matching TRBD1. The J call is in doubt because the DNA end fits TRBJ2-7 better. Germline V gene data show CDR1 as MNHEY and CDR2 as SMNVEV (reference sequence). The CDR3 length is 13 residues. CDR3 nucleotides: TGTGCCAGCAGTTCGGGACAGGGCTACGAGCAGTACTTC. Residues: CASSSGQGYEQYF.

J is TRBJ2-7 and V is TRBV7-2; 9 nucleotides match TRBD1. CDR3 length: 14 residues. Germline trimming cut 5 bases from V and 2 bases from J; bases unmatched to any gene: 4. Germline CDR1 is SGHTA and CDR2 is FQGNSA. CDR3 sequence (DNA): TGTGCCAGCAGCCCGGACAGGGGCGCCTACGAGCAGTACTTC. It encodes CASSPDRGAYEQYF.

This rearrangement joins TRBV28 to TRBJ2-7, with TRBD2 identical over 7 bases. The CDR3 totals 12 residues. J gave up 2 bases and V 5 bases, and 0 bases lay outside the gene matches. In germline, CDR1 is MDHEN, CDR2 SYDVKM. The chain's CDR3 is CASSGGAYEQYF. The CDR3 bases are TGTGCCAGCAGTGGGGGGGCCTACGAGCAGTACTTC.

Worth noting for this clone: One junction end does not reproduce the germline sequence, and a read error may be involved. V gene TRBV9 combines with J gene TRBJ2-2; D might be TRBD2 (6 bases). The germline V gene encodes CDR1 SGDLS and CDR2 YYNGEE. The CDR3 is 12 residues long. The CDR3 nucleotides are TGTGCTACGGGGGTGAACACCGGGGAGCTGCTTTTT. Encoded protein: CATGVNTGELLF.

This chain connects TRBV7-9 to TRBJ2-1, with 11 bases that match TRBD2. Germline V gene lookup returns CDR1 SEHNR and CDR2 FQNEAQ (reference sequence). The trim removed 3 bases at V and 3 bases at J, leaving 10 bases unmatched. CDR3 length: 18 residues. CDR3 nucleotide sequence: TGTGCCAGCAGCTTCCCCGCTAGCGGGGGGTCATACTACAATGAGCAGTTCTTC. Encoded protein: CASSFPASGGSYYNEQFF.

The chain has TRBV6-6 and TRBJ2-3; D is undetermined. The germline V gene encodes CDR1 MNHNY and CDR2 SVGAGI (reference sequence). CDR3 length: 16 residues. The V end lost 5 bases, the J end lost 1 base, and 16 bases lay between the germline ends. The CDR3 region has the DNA TGTGCCAGCAGTGCCAACTCGGGTGTTGGCACAGATACGCAGTATTTT. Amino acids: CASSANSGVGTDTQYF.

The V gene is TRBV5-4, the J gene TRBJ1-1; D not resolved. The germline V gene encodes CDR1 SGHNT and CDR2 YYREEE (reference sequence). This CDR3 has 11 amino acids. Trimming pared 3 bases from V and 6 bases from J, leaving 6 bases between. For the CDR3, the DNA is TGTGCCAGCAGCTCTAACGCTGAAGCTTTCTTT. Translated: CASSSNAEAFF. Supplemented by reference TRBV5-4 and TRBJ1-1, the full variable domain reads ETGVTQSPTHLIKTRGQQVTLRCSSQSGHNTVSWYQQALGQGPQFIFQYYREEENGRGNFPPRFSGLQFPNYSSELNVNALELDDSALYLCASSSNAEAFFGQGTRLTVV.